Shown below are 27 T cell receptor beta chains from a single sample sequenced in a study of response to subunit inactivated influenza vaccine. Each CDR3 protein is one row after TCRdb ran MiXCR on the RT-PCR reads. The data show about 780,000 distinct CDR3 sequences, with under 20% seen just once and approximately 11% held by the top ten. The sequencing here drew on PBMCs from blood, taken 5 days after vaccination. These receptors came from a man aged 45-65 years who received an inactivated influenza vaccine.

This clonotype showed up just a few times. V gene TRBV24-1 combines with J gene TRBJ1-2; TRBD1 agrees at 10 bases. Germline V gene data show CDR1 as KGHDR and CDR2 as SFDVKD. The V gene end was trimmed by 6 bases and the J gene end by 5 bases; junction bases not matched to a gene: 5. The CDR3 covers 14 residues. The CDR3 region has the DNA TGTGCCACCAGTCCTGGGACAGGGGTATATGGCTACACCTTC. Translated: CATSPGTGVYGYTF.

The rearrangement uses TRBV27 and TRBJ2-6; no definite D call. The germline gives CDR1 MNHEY, CDR2 SMNVEV (reference sequence). Trimming removed 0 bases at V and 1 base at J, with 4 bases between. The CDR3 totals 15 residues. CDR3 residues: CASSLSPSGANVLTF. CDR3 DNA sequence: TGTGCCAGCAGTTTATCCCCGTCTGGGGCCAACGTCCTGACTTTC. Looking up the rest from reference TRBV27 and TRBJ2-6 gives the full variable domain: EAQVTQNPRYLITVTGKKLTVTCSQNMNHEYMSWYRQDPGLGLRQIYYSMNVEVTDKGDVPEGYKVSRKEKRNFPLILESPSPNQTSLYFCASSLSPSGANVLTFGAGSRLTVL.

CDR3 coding DNA: TGTGCCAGCAGCCCCGGTACCCCGGGTAGGAACCGAGAGACCCAGTACTTC. Its translation is CASSPGTPGRNRETQYF. The chain joins TRBV12-3 or TRBV12-4 to TRBJ2-5; D remains unclear. V was shortened by 6 bases and J by 4 bases, with 24 bases between the two germline ends. The CDR3 has 17 amino acids.

As to this clonotype: The junction departs from the called germline gene at one end, perhaps through a read error. This chain links TRBV5-6 with TRBJ1-4; unclear D gene. Germline V CDR1 and CDR2: SGHDT, YYEEEE. This CDR3 has 13 residues. The CDR3 coding sequence is TGTGCCAGCAGCCCCGGGTGGCCGGAAAGACTGTTTTTT. Protein product: CASSPGWPERLFF.

This clonotype was counted ten times or more. The chain joins TRBV20-1 to TRBJ2-1; 7 positions match TRBD2. V shed 0 bases and J 12 bases; nucleotides not matched to a gene: 8. Germline CDR1 and CDR2: DFQATT and SNEGSKA (reference sequence). The length of the CDR3 is 13 residues. The CDR3 nucleotides read TGCAGTGCTAGAGATCTCGCGCGGGGGAGGCAGTTCTTC. As protein: CSARDLARGRQFF.

This clonotype appeared a few times. The rearrangement links TRBV6-2 or TRBV6-3 to TRBJ2-2; TRBD1 matches at 8 bases. The germline V gene encodes CDR1 MNHEY and CDR2 SVGEGT. The CDR3 length is 13 residues. V shed 6 bases, J shed 6 bases, and the junction held 3 bases outside the gene matches. CDR3 amino acids: CASRPDRAGELFF. The CDR3 nucleotides are TGTGCCAGCAGGCCGGACAGGGCCGGGGAGCTGTTTTTT.

V gene TRBV7-2 combines with J gene TRBJ2-2; D remains unclear. Trimming took 2 bases from V and 5 from J, leaving 9 bases between them. Germline lookup yields CDR1 SGHTA and CDR2 FQGNSA. CDR3 size: 14 residues. The DNA of the CDR3 is TGTGCCAGCAGCTTACTCGTTAGTACCGGGGAGCTGTTTTTT. Its translation: CASSLLVSTGELFF.

This clonotype was counted between two and nine times. This chain links TRBV6-1 with TRBJ2-5; TRBD1 agrees at 9 bases. Germline loops: CDR1 MNHNS, CDR2 SASEGT. V shed 3 bases, J shed 5 bases, and the junction held 1 base outside the gene matches. CDR3 size: 13 residues. The CDR3 DNA is TGTGCCAGCAGTGAGGACAGGGGCGAGACCCAGTACTTC. Its protein is CASSEDRGETQYF.

This clonotype was found many times. The V gene is TRBV20-1, the J gene TRBJ2-7; the match to TRBD1 covers 9 bases. Germline CDR1 DFQATT, CDR2 SNEGSKA (reference sequence). Germline trimming cut 6 bases from V and 3 bases from J; bases unmatched to any gene: 6. The CDR3 loop spans 13 amino acids. The CDR3 sequence: CSAGPGQGYEQYF. CDR3 coding DNA: TGCAGTGCCGGCCCGGGACAGGGCTACGAGCAGTACTTC.

This clonotype was recorded a few times. The chain employs TRBV4-3 and TRBJ2-3; 10 bases are shared with TRBD1. CDR3 size: 17 residues. Germline V lookup: CDR1 LGHNA, CDR2 YSLEER. V was pared by 4 bases and J by 0 bases, with 7 bases of the junction left unmatched. The CDR3 nucleotides are TGCGCCAGCAGCCTCGAGACAGGGGGCACTAGCACAGATACGCAGTATTTT. It codes for CASSLETGGTSTDTQYF.

The chain carries TRBV3-1 and TRBJ2-7; D uncertain. The CDR3 has 13 residues. V lost 4 bases and J 4 bases, leaving 11 bases between the germline ends. Germline assignment: CDR1 LGHDT and CDR2 YNNKEL (reference sequence). CDR3: CASSPPQSYEQYF. Here the CDR3 DNA reads TGTGCCAGCAGCCCTCCACAGTCTTACGAGCAGTACTTC.

V usage is TRBV7-2 and J usage is TRBJ2-7; 8 bases fit TRBD2. The CDR3 extends over 14 amino acids. V lost 2 bases and J lost 4; bases outside the gene matches: 4. Germline CDR1 and CDR2: SGHTA and FQGNSA. CDR3 sequence: CASSLSAGAYEQYF. The DNA for the CDR3 is TGTGCCAGCAGCTTATCAGCGGGGGCTTACGAGCAGTACTTC.

This clonotype was counted only a few times. CDR3 sequence: CASNAGPLRAEAFF. In nucleotides, the CDR3 is TGTGCCAGCAATGCCGGGCCCCTACGGGCTGAAGCTTTCTTT. The chain carries TRBV12-3 or TRBV12-4 and TRBJ1-1; D remains ambiguous. V gave up 7 bases and J gave up 6 bases, with 18 bases separating them. The CDR3 runs to 14 residues.

Many counts were recorded for this clonotype. The chain combines TRBV9 with TRBJ2-5, with 7 bases matching TRBD1. Trimming at V came to 2 bases and at J to 3 bases, leaving 1 base not matched to a gene. Per the germline V gene, CDR1 is SGDLS and CDR2 is YYNGEE. The length of the CDR3 is 13 residues. CDR3 DNA sequence: TGTGCCAGCAGCGTCGGGACAGAAGAGACCCAGTACTTC. Protein sequence: CASSVGTEETQYF.

The chain uses TRBV12-3 or TRBV12-4 and TRBJ1-2, with 9 bases identical to TRBD1. V was clipped by 5 bases and J by 0 bases; unmatched bases: 7. This CDR3 spans 16 amino acids. For the CDR3, the DNA is TGTGCCAGCAGTCCGGGACAGGGTCGAGCTAACTATGGCTACACCTTC. Its protein is CASSPGQGRANYGYTF.

The CDR3 sequence is CAWSRGSGPQETQYF. CDR3 coding DNA: TGTGCCTGGAGTAGGGGGAGCGGACCGCAAGAGACCCAGTACTTC. V is TRBV30 and J is TRBJ2-5; maybe TRBD1 (6 bases). Deletions cut 2 bases from V and 2 bases from J, with 15 bases between. This CDR3 contains 15 residues. Per the germline V gene, CDR1 is GTSNPN and CDR2 is SVGIG (reference sequence).

This clonotype has a handful of counts. The genes are TRBV28 and TRBJ2-6; the D is unclear. Germline CDR1 MDHEN, CDR2 SYDVKM. This CDR3 spans 15 amino acids. Trimming removed 2 bases from V and 0 bases from J, with 5 bases in between. As DNA, the CDR3 is TGTGCCAGCAGTTTAGATTACTCTGGGGCCAACGTCCTGACTTTC. Amino acid sequence: CASSLDYSGANVLTF.

The chain carries TRBV27 and TRBJ2-2; 7 bases align to TRBD1. Germline CDR1 reads MNHEY; CDR2 reads SMNVEV (reference sequence). V was clipped by 3 bases and J by 4 bases; unmatched bases: 2. This CDR3 has 14 residues. The CDR3 DNA reads as TGTGCCAGCAGTTTCAGGGGGTCCACCGGGGAGCTGTTTTTT. Translation gives CASSFRGSTGELFF.

The J gene is TRBJ2-6, the V gene TRBV4-2; the match to TRBD1 covers 11 bases. CDR3 length equals 17 residues. With V trimmed by 4 bases and J by 2 bases, 4 bases remained unmatched. Germline V CDR1 and CDR2: LGHNA, YNFKEQ. CDR3 amino acids: CASSLPGQGAGANVLTF. DNA for the CDR3: TGTGCCAGCAGCCTACCGGGACAGGGGGCTGGGGCCAACGTCCTGACTTTC.

The chain couples TRBV5-1 to TRBJ2-7, with D uncertain. CDR1 and CDR2 from the germline V gene are SGHRS and YFSETQ. Deletions cut 5 bases from V and 6 bases from J, with 9 bases between. This CDR3 spans 11 amino acids. The CDR3 reads CASRGNSEQYF. CDR3 DNA sequence: TGCGCCAGCAGGGGCAACTCCGAGCAGTACTTC.

This clonotype was counted a few times. The chain combines TRBV9 with TRBJ2-5; 9 bases align to TRBD1. J lost 3 bases, V lost 8 bases, and 5 bases had no gene match. This CDR3 comprises 13 residues. Germline V gene data show CDR1 as SGDLS and CDR2 as YYNGEE. The CDR3, as DNA: TGTGCCAGTGGGACAGGGACGGAAGAGACCCAGTACTTC. As protein: CASGTGTEETQYF.

In this sample, this clonotype turned up a few times. V and J are TRBV6-2 or TRBV6-3 and TRBJ2-3, with D possibly being TRBD2 (5 bases). The germline CDR1 and CDR2 sequences are MNHEY and SVGEGT. CDR3 length: 15 residues. Trimming pared 8 bases from V and 3 bases from J, leaving 18 bases between. CDR3 DNA: TGTGCCAGCTGCTTATCCGGGGTGAGGACAGATACGCAGTATTTT. Translated: CASCLSGVRTDTQYF.

This clonotype was counted only a few times. V and J are TRBV12-5 and TRBJ2-1; TRBD1 might be the D (5 bases). This CDR3 spans 16 amino acids. Between the trimmed V and J ends, which lost 0 bases and 0 bases, there was a span of 9 bases. The germline CDR1 and CDR2 sequences are LGHNT and FRNRAP. CDR3 residues: CASGLVRGRSYNEQFF. The CDR3 region has the DNA TGTGCTAGTGGTTTGGTAAGGGGCCGCTCCTACAATGAGCAGTTCTTC. Full variable domain (rest looked up from reference TRBV12-5 and TRBJ2-1): DARVTQTPRHKVTEMGQEVTMRCQPILGHNTVFWYRQTMMQGLELLAYFRNRAPLDDSGMPKDRFSAEMPDATLATLKIQPSEPRDSAVYFCASGLVRGRSYNEQFFGPGTRLTVL.

This clonotype was picked up a small number of times. The rearrangement links TRBV10-3 to TRBJ2-1, with 7 bases that match TRBD1. This CDR3 comprises 13 residues. Trimming removed 8 bases from V and 5 bases from J; junction bases left unmatched: 6. Germline lookup yields CDR1 ENHRY and CDR2 SYGVKD. The CDR3 protein is CAIGDQGDNEQFF. CDR3 bases: TGTGCCATCGGAGACCAGGGGGACAATGAGCAGTTCTTC.

This clonotype was seen a handful of times. This chain links TRBV15 with TRBJ1-3; 11 bases line up with TRBD1. This CDR3 region has 15 residues. CDR1 is LNHNV, CDR2 YYDKDF, per germline (reference sequence). V lost 5 bases, J lost 5 bases, and 5 bases stayed unmatched. The CDR3 loop reads CATSGQGAMRNTIYF. CDR3 DNA: TGTGCCACCAGCGGACAGGGGGCAATGAGAAACACCATATATTTT.

This rearrangement joins TRBV18 to TRBJ2-7; D gene uncertain. The CDR3 length is 13 residues. The V end was cut by 0 bases, the J end by 3 bases, with 6 bases between. The germline CDR1 and CDR2 sequences are KGHSH and LQKENI. The CDR3, as DNA: TGTGCCAGCTCACCACCGACGGACTACGAGCAGTACTTC. Its translation: CASSPPTDYEQYF.

This clonotype was recorded at least ten times. The gene calls are TRBV12-3 or TRBV12-4 and TRBJ2-1, with 14 bases fitting TRBD2. The CDR3 is made up of 15 amino acids. V dropped 4 bases and J dropped 5; count of bases not matched to a gene: 1. The CDR3: CASSSGLAGDNEQFF. Here the CDR3 DNA reads TGTGCCAGCAGTTCGGGACTAGCGGGAGACAATGAGCAGTTCTTC.